This T cell receptor beta chain is drawn from a study of OX40 agonist ivuxolimab in advanced cancers. CDR1 is GTSNPN, CDR2 SVGIG, per germline (reference sequence). The V gene lost 1 base and the J gene lost 1 base, with 10 bases spanning the gap. The CDR3 loop spans 14 amino acids. TCRdb keeps only in-frame clones here, not all; method: immunoSEQ multiplex PCR. The sample includes tens of thousands of clones, about four fifths of them seen just once. The V gene is TRBV30, the J gene TRBJ1-2; D possibly corresponds to TRBD1 (5 bases). This TCR was sampled from an adult with an advanced solid tumor such as melanoma, head and neck, liver or kidney cancer. The sequences come from CD4+ or CD8+ T cells sorted from blood, collected in a trial of the OX40 agonist ivuxolimab. The CDR3, as DNA: TGTGCCTGGAGTGCAGGGACCTATAACTATGGCTACACCTTC. This encodes CAWSAGTYNYGYTF. Drawing the rest from reference TRBV30 and TRBJ1-2, the complete variable domain is SQTIHQWPATLVQPVGSPLSLECTVEGTSNPNLYWYRQAAGRGLQLLFYSVGIGQISSEVPQNLSASRPQDRQFILSSKKLLLSDSGFYLCAWSAGTYNYGYTFGSGTRLTVV.